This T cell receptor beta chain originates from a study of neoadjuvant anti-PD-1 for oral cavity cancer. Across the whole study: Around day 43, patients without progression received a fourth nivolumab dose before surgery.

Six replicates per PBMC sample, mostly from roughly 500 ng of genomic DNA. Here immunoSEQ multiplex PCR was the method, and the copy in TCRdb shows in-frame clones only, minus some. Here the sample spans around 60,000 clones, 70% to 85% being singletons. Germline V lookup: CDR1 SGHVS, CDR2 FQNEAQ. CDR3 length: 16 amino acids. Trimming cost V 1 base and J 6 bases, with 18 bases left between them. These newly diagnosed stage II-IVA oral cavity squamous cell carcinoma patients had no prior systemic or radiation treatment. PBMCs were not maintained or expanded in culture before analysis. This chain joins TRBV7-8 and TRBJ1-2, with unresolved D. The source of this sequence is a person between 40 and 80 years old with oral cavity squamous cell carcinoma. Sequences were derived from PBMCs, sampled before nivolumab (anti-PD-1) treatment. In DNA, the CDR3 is TGTGCCAGCAGCTTAGAAGTGCGCGGCATTGGGGATGGCTACACCTTC. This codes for CASSLEVRGIGDGYTF. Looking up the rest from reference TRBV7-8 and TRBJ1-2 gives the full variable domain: GAGVSQSPRYKVAKRGQDVALRCDPISGHVSLFWYQQALGQGPEFLTYFQNEAQLDKSGLPSDRFFAERPEGSVSTLKIQRTQQEDSAVYLCASSLEVRGIGDGYTFGSGTRLTVV.